What follows describes a single T cell receptor (beta chain). What it binds is unknown. This entry belongs to a study of regulatory dendritic cells for organ transplantation. CD4+ or CD8+ T cells were sorted as naive CD45RA+ or memory CD45RO+. Study conclusions and caveats: The most alloreactive TCR clonotypes were found in resting memory CD8+ cells. Mature dendritic cells appeared to drive more memory CD8+ clonal expansion than regulatory ones. Memory T cells were less diverse than naive, with memory CD8+ most oligoclonal.

Germline V lookup: CDR1 SGHRS, CDR2 YFSETQ. This CDR3 region has 19 residues. The V end lost 3 bases, the J end lost 5 bases, and 24 bases lay between the germline ends. Some clones are missing from TCRdb's copy, which holds only in-frame ones; the method was immunoSEQ multiplex PCR. Of some 19,000 clones detected, roughly 69% appear once; the ten largest clones hold roughly 0.96%. The TCR comes from a human donor in good health. Input material: memory CD4+ T cells from blood. Specified subset: CD45RO+ memory T cells. The chain uses TRBV5-1 and TRBJ1-6, with D maybe TRBD1 (5 bases). As DNA, the CDR3 is TGCGCCAGCAGCTCCGCCCAGGGCCAGGCTCTTAGGGATAATTCACCCCTCCACTTT. Its translation: CASSSAQGQALRDNSPLHF. Drawing the rest from reference TRBV5-1 and TRBJ1-6, the complete variable domain is KAGVTQTPRYLIKTRGQQVTLSCSPISGHRSVSWYQQTPGQGLQFLFEYFSETQRNKGNFPGRFSGRQFSNSRSEMNVSTLELGDSALYLCASSSAQGQALRDNSPLHFGNGTRLTVT.